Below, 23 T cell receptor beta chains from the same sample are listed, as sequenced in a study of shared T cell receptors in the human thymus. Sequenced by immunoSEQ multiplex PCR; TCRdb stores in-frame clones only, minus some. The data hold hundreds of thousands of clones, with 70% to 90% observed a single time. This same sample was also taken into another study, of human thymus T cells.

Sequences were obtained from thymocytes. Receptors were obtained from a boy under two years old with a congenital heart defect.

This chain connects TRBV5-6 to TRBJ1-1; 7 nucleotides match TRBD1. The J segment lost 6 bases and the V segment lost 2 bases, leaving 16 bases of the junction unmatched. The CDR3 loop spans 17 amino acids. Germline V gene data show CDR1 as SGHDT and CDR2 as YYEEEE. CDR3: CASSLGGGVSPLAEAFF. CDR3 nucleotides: TGTGCCAGCAGCTTAGGAGGGGGCGTCAGTCCTCTGGCTGAAGCTTTCTTT.

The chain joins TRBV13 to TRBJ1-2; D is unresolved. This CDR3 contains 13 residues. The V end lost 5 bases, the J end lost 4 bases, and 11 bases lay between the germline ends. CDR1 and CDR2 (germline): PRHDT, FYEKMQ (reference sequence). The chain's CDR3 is CASSHPPSYGYTF. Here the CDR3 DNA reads TGTGCCAGCAGCCACCCCCCGAGCTATGGCTACACCTTC.

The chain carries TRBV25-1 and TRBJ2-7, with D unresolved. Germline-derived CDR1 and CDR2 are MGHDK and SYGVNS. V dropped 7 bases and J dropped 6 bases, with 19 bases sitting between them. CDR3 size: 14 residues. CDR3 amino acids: CASKVDVVNSEQYF. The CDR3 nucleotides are TGTGCCAGCAAAGTTGATGTGGTAAACAGCGAGCAGTACTTC.

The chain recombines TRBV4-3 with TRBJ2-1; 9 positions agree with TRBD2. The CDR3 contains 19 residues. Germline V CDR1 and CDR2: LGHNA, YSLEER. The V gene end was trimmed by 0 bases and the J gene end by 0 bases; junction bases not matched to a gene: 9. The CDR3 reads CASSQEPALAGSSYNEQFF. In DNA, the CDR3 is TGCGCCAGCAGCCAAGAGCCTGCACTAGCGGGTAGCTCCTACAATGAGCAGTTCTTC.

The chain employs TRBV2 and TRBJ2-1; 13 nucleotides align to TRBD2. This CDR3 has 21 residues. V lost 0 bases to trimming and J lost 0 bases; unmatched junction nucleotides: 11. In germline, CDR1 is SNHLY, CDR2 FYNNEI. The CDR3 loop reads CASSEAYDRTSGRISYNEQFF. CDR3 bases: TGTGCCAGCAGTGAAGCGTATGATCGGACTAGCGGGAGAATCTCCTACAATGAGCAGTTCTTC.

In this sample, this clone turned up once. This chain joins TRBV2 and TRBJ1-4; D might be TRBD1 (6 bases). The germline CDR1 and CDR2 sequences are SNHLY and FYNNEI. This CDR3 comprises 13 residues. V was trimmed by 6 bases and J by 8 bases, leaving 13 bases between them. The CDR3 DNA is TGTGCCAGCAGGACATCTGACAGGGAAAAACTGTTTTTT. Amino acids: CASRTSDREKLFF.

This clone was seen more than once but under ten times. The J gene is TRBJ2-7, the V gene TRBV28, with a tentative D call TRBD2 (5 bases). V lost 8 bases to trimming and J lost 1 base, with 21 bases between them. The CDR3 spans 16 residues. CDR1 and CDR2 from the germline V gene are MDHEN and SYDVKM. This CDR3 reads CASLSLGAHASYEQYF. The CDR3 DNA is TGTGCCAGCCTCTCTTTGGGAGCCCATGCATCCTACGAGCAGTACTTC.

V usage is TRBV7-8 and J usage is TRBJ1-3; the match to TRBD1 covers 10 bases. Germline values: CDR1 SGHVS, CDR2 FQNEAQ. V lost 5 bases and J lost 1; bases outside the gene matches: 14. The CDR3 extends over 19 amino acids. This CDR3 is CASSPRRQGATESGNTIYF. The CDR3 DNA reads TGTGCCAGCAGCCCTAGGCGACAGGGGGCGACGGAGTCTGGAAACACCATATATTTT.

CDR3 bases: TGTGCCAGCAGTGCGGCAGAATCAATGGGGACAGCGCATTTT. Protein sequence: CASSAAESMGTAHF. This sequence joins TRBV6-1 and TRBJ1-5, with 7 bases that match TRBD1. The CDR3 is 14 amino acids. The germline CDR1 and CDR2 sequences are MNHNS and SASEGT. The ends lost 4 bases at V and 15 bases at J; junction bases unmatched: 15.

As DNA, the CDR3 is TGTGCCAGCAGCTTAGACAGGCTTCGCACAGATACGCAGTATTTT. This codes for CASSLDRLRTDTQYF. The V and J genes are TRBV7-2 and TRBJ2-3; D is perhaps TRBD1 (5 bases). This CDR3 has 15 amino acids. The germline gives CDR1 SGHTA, CDR2 FQGNSA. The V end lost 1 base, the J end lost 1 base, and 9 bases lay between the germline ends.

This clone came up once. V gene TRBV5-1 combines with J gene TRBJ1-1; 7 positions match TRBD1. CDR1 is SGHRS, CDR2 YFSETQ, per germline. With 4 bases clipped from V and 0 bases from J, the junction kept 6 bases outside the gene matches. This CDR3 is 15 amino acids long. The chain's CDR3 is CASSPWDRLNTEAFF. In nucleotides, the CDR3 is TGCGCCAGCAGCCCGTGGGACAGATTGAACACTGAAGCTTTCTTT.

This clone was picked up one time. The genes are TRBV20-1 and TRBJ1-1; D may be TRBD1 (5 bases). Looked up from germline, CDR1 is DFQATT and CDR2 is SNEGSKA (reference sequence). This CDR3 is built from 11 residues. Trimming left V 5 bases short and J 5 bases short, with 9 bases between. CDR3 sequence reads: CSAGADTEAFF. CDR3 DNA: TGCAGTGCTGGGGCGGATACTGAAGCTTTCTTT.

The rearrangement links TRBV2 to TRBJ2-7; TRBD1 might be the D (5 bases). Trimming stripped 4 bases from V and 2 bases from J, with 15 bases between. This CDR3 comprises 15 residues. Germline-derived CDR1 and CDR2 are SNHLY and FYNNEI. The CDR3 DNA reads TGTGCCAGCAGTGGAGGACACCATACTACCTACGAGCAGTACTTC. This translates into CASSGGHHTTYEQYF.

The CDR3 region is CASSSGRAQNEQFF. For the CDR3, the DNA is TGTGCCAGTAGTAGCGGGAGGGCCCAGAATGAGCAGTTCTTC. V usage is TRBV19 and J usage is TRBJ2-1; the match to TRBD2 covers 9 bases. J lost 7 bases, V lost 4 bases, and 5 bases had no gene match. CDR3 size: 14 residues. Germline loops: CDR1 LNHDA, CDR2 SQIVND (reference sequence).

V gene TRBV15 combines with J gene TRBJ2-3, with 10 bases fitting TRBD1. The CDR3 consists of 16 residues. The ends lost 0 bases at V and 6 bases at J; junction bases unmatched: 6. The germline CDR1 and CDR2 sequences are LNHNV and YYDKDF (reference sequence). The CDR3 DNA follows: TGTGCCACCAGCAGAGATGGGGACAGGGGTAGTGATACGCAGTATTTT. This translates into CATSRDGDRGSDTQYF.

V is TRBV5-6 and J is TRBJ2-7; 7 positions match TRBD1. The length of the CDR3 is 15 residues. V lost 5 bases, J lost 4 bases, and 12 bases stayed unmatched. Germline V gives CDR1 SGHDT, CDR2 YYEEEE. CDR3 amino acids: CASSSGQQGPYEQYF. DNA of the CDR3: TGTGCCAGCAGTTCGGGACAGCAGGGGCCGTACGAGCAGTACTTC.

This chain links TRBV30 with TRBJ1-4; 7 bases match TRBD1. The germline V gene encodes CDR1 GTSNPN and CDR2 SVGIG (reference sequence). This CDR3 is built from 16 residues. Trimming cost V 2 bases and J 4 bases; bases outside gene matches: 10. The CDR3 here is CAWSFLRTGHNEKLFF. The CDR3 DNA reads TGTGCCTGGAGTTTCCTACGGACAGGCCATAATGAAAAACTGTTTTTT.

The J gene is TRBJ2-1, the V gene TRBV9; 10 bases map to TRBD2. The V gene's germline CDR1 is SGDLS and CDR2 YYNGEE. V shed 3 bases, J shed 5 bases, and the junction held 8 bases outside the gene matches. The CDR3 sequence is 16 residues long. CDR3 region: CASSAIRTSGDNEQFF. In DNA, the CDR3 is TGTGCCAGCAGCGCCATACGGACTAGCGGAGACAATGAGCAGTTCTTC.

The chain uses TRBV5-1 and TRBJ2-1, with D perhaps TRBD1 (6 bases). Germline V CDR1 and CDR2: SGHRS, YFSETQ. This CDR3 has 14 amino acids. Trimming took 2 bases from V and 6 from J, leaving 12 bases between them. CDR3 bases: TGCGCCAGCAGCTTAGTCAGGGGACGCAATGAGCAGTTCTTC. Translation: CASSLVRGRNEQFF.

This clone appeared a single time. The CDR3 protein is CASSQEASGGGHNEQFF. CDR3 bases: TGCGCCAGCAGCCAAGAGGCTAGCGGGGGCGGACACAATGAGCAGTTCTTC. V and J are TRBV4-1 and TRBJ2-1, with 10 bases identical to TRBD2. The CDR3 contains 17 residues. Trimming took 0 bases from V and 5 from J; bases not matched to a gene: 7. CDR1 is MGHRA, CDR2 YSYEKL, per germline.

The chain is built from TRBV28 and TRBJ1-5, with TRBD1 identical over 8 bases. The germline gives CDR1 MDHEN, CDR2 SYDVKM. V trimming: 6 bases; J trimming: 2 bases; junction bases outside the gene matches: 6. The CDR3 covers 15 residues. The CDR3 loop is CASSRTGCGNQPQHF. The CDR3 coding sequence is TGTGCCAGCAGCAGGACAGGGTGTGGCAATCAGCCCCAGCATTTT. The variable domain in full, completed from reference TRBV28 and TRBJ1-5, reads DVKVTQSSRYLVKRTGEKVFLECVQDMDHENMFWYRQDPGLGLRLIYFSYDVKMKEKGDIPEGYSVSREKKERFSLILESASTNQTSMYLCASSRTGCGNQPQHFGDGTRLSIL.

The CDR3 sequence is CASSSRTGETAYEQYF. CDR3 nucleotide sequence: TGTGCCAGCAGCTCCCGTACCGGGGAAACGGCCTACGAGCAGTACTTC. This chain connects TRBV5-4 to TRBJ2-7; TRBD2 is a possible D gene (5 bases). Deletions cut 3 bases from V and 2 bases from J, with 18 bases between. The length of the CDR3 is 16 residues. From germline, CDR1 is SGHNT and CDR2 YYREEE (reference sequence).

The CDR3, as DNA: TGTGCCAGCAGTCCGGACAGGGGATTAGAGACCCAGTACTTC. It codes for CASSPDRGLETQYF. The V call is TRBV28, the J call TRBJ2-5, with 9 bases matching TRBD1. This CDR3 has 14 amino acids. In germline, CDR1 is MDHEN, CDR2 SYDVKM. V lost 5 bases to trimming and J lost 4 bases; unmatched junction nucleotides: 5.